These 15 T cell receptor beta chains originate from one sample sequenced in a study of CD4 T cells in relation to SARS-CoV-2 and coronaviruses. Unexposed donor CD4+ T cells date from 2011-2018, before the COVID-19 pandemic. CD4+ T cells were isolated from the cells after around eleven days of culture. TCRdb's table, derived via immunoSEQ multiplex PCR, lists solely in-frame clones and lacks some. This table holds tens of thousands of clones, about 73% found once. Antigens of these TCRs are unknown. Sequencing input: CD4+ T cells from PBMCs, cultured in vitro. All receptors come from a human donor in good health.

This clone has a handful of counts. V and J are TRBV4-1 and TRBJ2-7; the D gene is possibly TRBD2 (6 bases). The CDR3 spans 15 residues. Trimming removed 1 base from V and 3 bases from J, with 13 bases in between. Looked up from germline, CDR1 is MGHRA and CDR2 is YSYEKL. CDR3 protein: CASSQGVPGLYEQYF. CDR3 bases: TGCGCCAGCAGCCAAGGAGTCCCGGGACTCTACGAGCAGTACTTC.

This chain joins TRBV4-1 and TRBJ2-5; 9 nucleotides line up with TRBD2. The CDR3 is 20 residues long. Trimming cost V 3 bases and J 5 bases; bases outside gene matches: 22. The germline gives CDR1 MGHRA, CDR2 YSYEKL. The CDR3: CASSQRTGGVSGSWSETQYF. The DNA for the CDR3 is TGCGCCAGCAGCCAGAGGACAGGAGGAGTTAGCGGGAGTTGGTCTGAGACCCAGTACTTC.

The chain links TRBV6-5 to TRBJ1-1; D may be TRBD1 (5 bases). Trimming took 6 bases from V and 1 from J, leaving 12 bases between them. There are 14 residues in the CDR3. Germline V gene sequence: CDR1 MNHEY, CDR2 SVGAGI. The DNA of the CDR3 is TGTGCCAGCAGCGTTGTCGGGGGGAACACTGAAGCTTTCTTT. It is translated as CASSVVGGNTEAFF.

The V call is TRBV18, the J call TRBJ1-3; D is undetermined. Per germline, CDR1 KGHSH and CDR2 LQKENI. CDR3 length: 15 amino acids. V was trimmed by 3 bases and J by 0 bases, leaving 9 bases between them. For the CDR3, the DNA is TGTGCCAGCTCACCTGCAACGGACTCTGGAAACACCATATATTTT. Its protein is CASSPATDSGNTIYF. Full variable domain (missing parts from reference TRBV18 and TRBJ1-3): NAGVMQNPRHLVRRRGQEARLRCSPMKGHSHVYWYRQLPEEGLKFMVYLQKENIIDESGMPKERFSAEFPKEGPSILRIQQVVRGDSAAYFCASSPATDSGNTIYFGEGSWLTVV.

This clone was detected only a few times. This rearrangement joins TRBV5-4 to TRBJ2-7; 9 bases are a match to TRBD1. Germline V gene data show CDR1 as SGHNT and CDR2 as YYREEE (reference sequence). The CDR3 covers 15 residues. V gave up 4 bases and J gave up 2 bases; unmatched junction bases: 7. CDR3: CASSPRQGVTYEQYF. The CDR3 DNA follows: TGTGCCAGCAGCCCTAGACAGGGGGTCACCTACGAGCAGTACTTC.

The J gene is TRBJ2-5, the V gene TRBV25-1; D not certain. CDR3 length: 13 amino acids. V gave up 1 base and J gave up 0 bases, with 3 bases separating them. In germline, CDR1 is MGHDK, CDR2 SYGVNS. The CDR3 nucleotides are TGTGCCAGCAGTGAATCATACCAAGAGACCCAGTACTTC. It is translated as CASSESYQETQYF.

The chain is built from TRBV15 and TRBJ2-2; D gene unclear. Deletions cut 3 bases from V and 5 bases from J, with 4 bases between. Germline V gene sequence: CDR1 LNHNV, CDR2 YYDKDF (reference sequence). The CDR3 length is 12 residues. The CDR3 DNA reads as TGTGCCACCAGCAGGCTAACCGGGGAGCTGTTTTTT. It yields the protein CATSRLTGELFF.

This chain connects TRBV3-1 (or the pseudogene TRBV3-2) to TRBJ1-4; 10 bases agree with TRBD1. This CDR3 is 16 amino acids long. Germline CDR1 LGHDT, CDR2 YNNKEL (reference sequence). Trimming at V came to 0 bases and at J to 5 bases, leaving 3 bases not matched to a gene. The CDR3 DNA sequence: TGTGCCAGCAGCCAAGATCTGGGACAGGGGAATGAAAAACTGTTTTTT. Amino acids: CASSQDLGQGNEKLFF.

This sequence joins TRBV4-2 and TRBJ2-7; TRBD2 might be the D (5 bases). This CDR3 has 15 amino acids. Germline CDR1 is LGHNA and CDR2 is YNFKEQ. V lost 0 bases to trimming and J lost 6 bases, with 15 bases between them. In DNA, the CDR3 is TGTGCCAGCAGCCAAGAGGAACTAGTTAGTCGCGAGCAGTACTTC. Translated, it gives CASSQEELVSREQYF.

The chain carries TRBV18 and TRBJ1-2; D perhaps matches TRBD1 (6 bases). Trimming pared 5 bases from V and 8 bases from J, leaving 12 bases between. The CDR3 loop spans 12 amino acids. CDR1 is KGHSH and CDR2 is LQKENI in the germline V gene. The CDR3 nucleotides are TGTGCCAGCTCAACCGCAGGGGCCGGCTACACCTTC. Amino acids: CASSTAGAGYTF.

The CDR3 DNA is TGTGCCAGCAGCCAATGGGGACTAGCGGGACGTTATGGAGCCGAGCAGTACTTC. Encoded protein: CASSQWGLAGRYGAEQYF. The chain employs TRBV7-2 and TRBJ2-7; 13 nucleotides line up with TRBD2. There are 18 residues in the CDR3. With 5 bases clipped from V and 6 bases from J, the junction kept 16 bases outside the gene matches. CDR1 is SGHTA, CDR2 FQGNSA, per germline.

This clone occurred a few times. The chain uses TRBV29-1 and TRBJ1-1, with TRBD1 identical over 9 bases. The V gene's germline CDR1 is SQVTM and CDR2 ANQGSEA. The CDR3 is 12 amino acids. V shed 4 bases and J 3 bases; nucleotides not matched to a gene: 0. CDR3 DNA sequence: TGCAGCGTTGGGACAGGGGACACTGAAGCTTTCTTT. Its protein product is CSVGTGDTEAFF.

This sequence joins TRBV7-9 and TRBJ2-1; D might be TRBD2 (6 bases). The V gene's germline CDR1 is SEHNR and CDR2 FQNEAQ (reference sequence). Trimming pared 5 bases from V and 8 bases from J, leaving 19 bases between. CDR3 length: 15 residues. The CDR3 coding sequence is TGTGCCAGCAGCCAAAGCCCCGGATGGAGGGATGAGCAGTTCTTC. Translating gives CASSQSPGWRDEQFF.

J is TRBJ1-2 and V is TRBV6-5, with D hard to call. The ends were cut back, 2 bases at V and 5 bases at J, with 18 bases in the middle. CDR1 MNHEY and CDR2 SVGAGI come from the germline V gene. The CDR3 is 16 amino acids. As DNA, the CDR3 is TGTGCCAGCAGTTACCTCTTGGTGGGCAGAGAATATGGCTACACCTTC. Protein sequence: CASSYLLVGREYGYTF.

This chain joins TRBV24-1 and TRBJ2-3; D might be TRBD2 (5 bases). Germline V gene sequence: CDR1 KGHDR, CDR2 SFDVKD. The CDR3 consists of 15 residues. V dropped 4 bases and J dropped 7 bases, with 17 bases sitting between them. The CDR3 spells CATSDQGSSTNTQYF. Written as DNA, the CDR3 is TGTGCCACCAGTGACCAAGGATCTAGCACTAATACGCAGTATTTT.